The 23 T cell receptor beta chains reported below all come from one sample, sequenced in a study of regulatory T cells in long-lasting Graves disease. Sequencing libraries for TCR beta were prepared with iRepertoire HTBI primers and Arm-PCR of CDR3 regions. From the multiplex PCR reads, TCRdb called clonotypes with MiXCR, one entry per CDR3 protein. The table records about 470,000 distinct CDR3 sequences, roughly 21% of them present only once. Time point: persistent/refractory GD, antithyroid drugs over 5 years with positive TRAb. RNA extracted from PBMCs served as the sequencing template. Here the sequenced sample was peripheral blood mononuclear cells (PBMCs), taken when the disease was refractory, from a patient treated with antithyroid drugs. These receptors all come from a female donor with Graves disease.

The genes are TRBV6-1 and TRBJ2-7, with D unclear. Between the trimmed V and J ends, which lost 7 bases and 5 bases, there was a span of 24 bases. This CDR3 is built from 16 residues. Germline V gene sequence: CDR1 MNHNS, CDR2 SASEGT. CDR3 bases: TGTGCCAGCACTTCTCCCCCCAGAGTTCTTCGGGACGAGCAGTACTTC. The encoded protein is CASTSPPRVLRDEQYF.

This chain links TRBV7-6 with TRBJ2-5; weak D call: TRBD2 (6 bases). This CDR3 comprises 16 residues. The germline V gene has CDR1 SGHVS and CDR2 FNYEAQ. The germline V and J ends were trimmed by 1 base and 1 base, with 13 bases remaining between them. The chain's CDR3 is CASSLVRRDVQETQYF. The CDR3 DNA follows: TGTGCCAGCAGCTTAGTGCGGAGGGACGTCCAAGAGACCCAGTACTTC.

This clonotype has at least ten counts. The CDR3 sequence: CASSPRTGTNEKLFF. The CDR3 nucleotides are TGTGCCAGCAGCCCTCGGACAGGCACCAATGAAAAACTGTTTTTT. The chain couples TRBV14 to TRBJ1-4, with 7 bases that match TRBD1. The CDR3 runs to 15 residues. The V gene end was trimmed by 4 bases and the J gene end by 5 bases; junction bases not matched to a gene: 7. Germline lookup yields CDR1 SGHDN and CDR2 FVKESK.

The sample holds many counts of this clonotype. The chain carries TRBV28 and TRBJ2-5, with TRBD2 matching over 15 bases. The CDR3 totals 19 residues. Trimming at V came to 4 bases and at J to 5 bases, leaving 14 bases not matched to a gene. From germline, CDR1 is MDHEN and CDR2 SYDVKM. CDR3 DNA: TGTGCCAGCAGTTCCGGACTAGCGGGAGGGTATATGGAGCGGGAGACCCAGTACTTC. Translation gives CASSSGLAGGYMERETQYF.

This clonotype has ten or more counts. The rearrangement uses TRBV14 and TRBJ2-7, with D possibly being TRBD1 or TRBD2 (6 bases each). Germline V gene data show CDR1 as SGHDN and CDR2 as FVKESK. The V end lost 4 bases, the J end lost 1 base, and 14 bases lay between the germline ends. The CDR3 is made up of 15 amino acids. The CDR3 loop is CASSPGDRFSYEQYF. The CDR3 DNA reads TGTGCCAGCAGCCCGGGAGACAGGTTTTCCTACGAGCAGTACTTC.

This clonotype appeared many times. V and J are TRBV30 and TRBJ1-4; no reliable D call. This CDR3 region has 13 residues. Germline-derived CDR1 and CDR2 are GTSNPN and SVGIG (reference sequence). Trimming stripped 1 base from V and 5 bases from J, with 8 bases between. The CDR3 DNA sequence: TGTGCCTGGAGTGACCGGTTCAATGAAAAACTGTTTTTT. Residues: CAWSDRFNEKLFF.

The V call is TRBV5-1, the J call TRBJ1-2; 8 nucleotides match TRBD1. This CDR3 is 15 amino acids long. J was trimmed by 4 bases and V by 4 bases; bases with no gene match: 9. CDR1 and CDR2 (germline): SGHRS, YFSETQ. DNA of the CDR3: TGCGCCAGCAGCCCGACCGGACAGGGAATCTATGGCTACACCTTC. This translates into CASSPTGQGIYGYTF. Complete variable domain (other parts from reference TRBV5-1 and TRBJ1-2): KAGVTQTPRYLIKTRGQQVTLSCSPISGHRSVSWYQQTPGQGLQFLFEYFSETQRNKGNFPGRFSGRQFSNSRSEMNVSTLELGDSALYLCASSPTGQGIYGYTFGSGTRLTVV.

As to this clonotype: This may be a read error: a much more frequent sequence differs by one nucleotide. V gene TRBV7-9 combines with J gene TRBJ1-5; D is uncertain. The CDR3 length is 12 residues. In germline, CDR1 is SEHNR, CDR2 FQNEAQ (reference sequence). For the CDR3, the DNA is TGTGCCAGCAGCTTGGGCATTCAGCCCCGGCATTTT. It codes for CASSLGIQPRHF.

The table lists this clonotype with many counts. The rearrangement links TRBV10-3 to TRBJ2-5; 12 positions match TRBD2. CDR3 length: 15 amino acids. V lost 6 bases, J lost 4 bases, and 6 bases stayed unmatched. CDR1 is ENHRY, CDR2 SYGVKD, per germline. This CDR3 reads CAIRATSGSGETQYF. CDR3 DNA sequence: TGTGCCATCAGAGCGACTAGCGGGAGCGGAGAGACCCAGTACTTC.

This clonotype was seen many times. The V call is TRBV28, the J call TRBJ1-4; D is possibly TRBD1 (5 bases). The ends were cut back, 3 bases at V and 8 bases at J, with 13 bases in the middle. The CDR3 has 14 amino acids. Germline CDR1 reads MDHEN; CDR2 reads SYDVKM. CDR3 residues: CASSLTAGGEKLFF. The CDR3 DNA reads TGTGCCAGCAGTTTGACGGCGGGGGGGGAAAAACTGTTTTTT.

V is TRBV5-1 and J is TRBJ2-2; 7 nucleotides line up with TRBD1. After removal of 4 bases from V and 1 base from J, the junction contained 4 bases not matched to a gene. Germline V CDR1 and CDR2: SGHRS, YFSETQ. The CDR3 spans 15 residues. In DNA form, the CDR3 reads TGCGCCAGCAGCAAGGGACAGAAGAACACCGGGGAGCTGTTTTTT. Residues: CASSKGQKNTGELFF.

This clonotype was counted a few times. The chain's CDR3 is CASSQGLAGEWELFF. The CDR3 DNA sequence: TGTGCCAGCAGTCAGGGACTAGCGGGTGAATGGGAGCTGTTTTTT. The rearrangement joins TRBV12-3 or TRBV12-4 to TRBJ2-2; 12 bases are shared with TRBD2. This CDR3 comprises 15 residues. The V segment lost 5 bases and the J segment 9 bases; nucleotides outside the gene matches: 7.

This clonotype is a singleton in its sample. This chain joins TRBV19 and TRBJ2-7; 7 nucleotides line up with TRBD1. This CDR3 spans 15 amino acids. CDR1 and CDR2 from the germline V gene are LNHDA and SQIVND (reference sequence). The junction had 4 bases not matched to a gene; V was cut back by 1 base and J by 1 base. The CDR3 DNA follows: TGTGCCAGTAGTATAGGGGACAGCTTTTCCTACGAGCAGTACTTC. It specifies CASSIGDSFSYEQYF.

This clonotype was counted a few times. This sequence joins TRBV20-1 and TRBJ2-2, with unresolved D. V lost 3 bases to trimming and J lost 0 bases, with 8 bases between them. Germline CDR1 DFQATT, CDR2 SNEGSKA (reference sequence). This CDR3 is built from 14 residues. CDR3 DNA sequence: TGCAGTGCTAGCCCCCCAACGAACACCGGGGAGCTGTTTTTT. Its translation: CSASPPTNTGELFF.

This clonotype was observed at least ten times. The genes are TRBV20-1 and TRBJ2-5, with 7 positions matching TRBD2. The CDR3 covers 13 residues. V trimming: 1 base; J trimming: 2 bases; junction bases outside the gene matches: 1. The germline V gene encodes CDR1 DFQATT and CDR2 SNEGSKA (reference sequence). The CDR3 is CSARVGGQETQYF. The CDR3 nucleotides read TGCAGTGCTAGAGTGGGGGGGCAAGAGACCCAGTACTTC.

This clonotype has only a few counts. CDR3: CASSPGLNEKLFF. Here the CDR3 DNA reads TGTGCCAGCAGCCCCGGCTTAAATGAAAAACTGTTTTTT. The chain recombines TRBV18 with TRBJ1-4; D unresolved. CDR3 length: 13 residues. The V gene lost 8 bases and the J gene lost 5 bases, with 12 bases spanning the gap. Per germline, CDR1 KGHSH and CDR2 LQKENI.

This clonotype appeared a few times. The chain combines TRBV6-1 with TRBJ2-5; the match to TRBD2 covers 14 bases. This CDR3 comprises 15 residues. The germline V gene encodes CDR1 MNHNS and CDR2 SASEGT. J gave up 5 bases and V 8 bases, and 7 bases lay outside the gene matches. The CDR3 protein is CASYRLAGGPETQYF. CDR3 sequence (DNA): TGTGCCAGCTACCGACTAGCGGGAGGGCCGGAGACCCAGTACTTC.

In its sample, this clonotype was seen a few times. The V and J genes are TRBV2 and TRBJ1-1; D not resolved. Germline values: CDR1 SNHLY, CDR2 FYNNEI. Trimming cost V 7 bases and J 0 bases, with 12 bases left between them. This CDR3 is 14 amino acids long. CDR3 region: CASKADGLNTEAFF. In DNA form, the CDR3 reads TGTGCCAGCAAGGCGGACGGCTTGAACACTGAAGCTTTCTTT.

V and J are TRBV10-3 and TRBJ2-3; 8 nucleotides line up with TRBD1. CDR3 length equals 14 residues. CDR1 is ENHRY, CDR2 SYGVKD, per germline. V dropped 5 bases and J dropped 0; count of bases not matched to a gene: 1. The CDR3, as DNA: TGTGCCATCAGTCGACAGGGGAGCACAGATACGCAGTATTTT. Translating it yields CAISRQGSTDTQYF.

This clonotype was seen more than once but under ten times. In DNA form, the CDR3 reads TGCGCCAGCAGCTGGGGTCGGGACAGACTACCCTACGAGCAGTACTTC. This codes for CASSWGRDRLPYEQYF. This rearrangement joins TRBV5-1 to TRBJ2-7; TRBD1 matches at 7 bases. The CDR3 loop spans 16 amino acids. The V gene's germline CDR1 is SGHRS and CDR2 YFSETQ. The J segment lost 2 bases and the V segment lost 3 bases, leaving 11 bases of the junction unmatched.

This clonotype was observed many times. The V call is TRBV11-2, the J call TRBJ2-5, with TRBD2 matching over 10 bases. The V gene end was trimmed by 5 bases and the J gene end by 2 bases; junction bases not matched to a gene: 5. The germline V gene has CDR1 SGHAT and CDR2 FQNNGV. The CDR3 sequence is 15 residues long. The CDR3 protein is CASSAPTSGQETQYF. CDR3 sequence (DNA): TGTGCCAGCAGCGCTCCGACTAGCGGGCAAGAGACCCAGTACTTC.

The chain links TRBV7-2 to TRBJ2-7; D is perhaps TRBD2 (6 bases). The V gene's germline CDR1 is SGHTA and CDR2 FQGNSA. V lost 2 bases to trimming and J lost 7 bases, with 15 bases between them. This CDR3 is built from 14 residues. CDR3 in amino acids: CASSLIGPAGEQYF. CDR3 DNA: TGTGCCAGCAGCTTAATCGGCCCGGCGGGAGAGCAGTACTTC.

At least ten counts were recorded for this clonotype. The J gene is TRBJ1-5, the V gene TRBV28; D unclear. Germline loops: CDR1 MDHEN, CDR2 SYDVKM. Trimming took 3 bases from V and 7 from J, leaving 10 bases between them. This CDR3 contains 13 residues. The CDR3 sequence is CASSLGLWQPQHF. The CDR3 DNA is TGTGCCAGCAGTTTGGGGTTGTGGCAGCCCCAGCATTTT.